This is a list of T cell receptor beta chains from one sample in a study of human CD8 memory T cell subsets. TCRdb reanalyzed the 5' RACE reads and collapses them to one entry per CDR3 protein, without DNA. Its table lists about 9,200 distinct CDR3 sequences. Sequencing used CD8+ T cells from PBMCs. The receptors were gathered from a human donor in good health. Both conserved end residues are part of each CDR3. Fields, in order: CDR3 protein, J gene, clone size, V gene. Where a row states a size, it is once, few, many or the class of an expanded clone; other rows omit it.

cdr3_aa: CASSYKGANYGYTF
j_call: TRBJ1-2
clone_size: NA
v_call: TRBV6-6

cdr3_aa: CASSSYYEQYF
j_call: TRBJ2-7
clone_size: medium-sized
v_call: TRBV7-2

cdr3_aa: CASSESLYGGGIGEKLFF
j_call: TRBJ1-4
clone_size: NA
v_call: TRBV10-2

cdr3_aa: CSVGTGNTEAFF
j_call: TRBJ1-1
clone_size: medium-sized
v_call: TRBV29-1

cdr3_aa: CASSGQQVEVYEKLFF
j_call: TRBJ1-4
clone_size: NA
v_call: TRBV25-1

cdr3_aa: CASSPTEYYGYTF
j_call: TRBJ1-2
clone_size: NA
v_call: TRBV18

cdr3_aa: CASSPMTANTEAFF
j_call: TRBJ1-1
clone_size: medium-sized
v_call: TRBV7-9

cdr3_aa: CASSLQGLQETQYF
j_call: TRBJ2-5
clone_size: NA
v_call: TRBV12-3/TRBV12-4

cdr3_aa: CASSQGRDRIAKNIQYF
j_call: TRBJ2-4
clone_size: NA
v_call: TRBV4-3

cdr3_aa: CASSESDPNRVQYF
j_call: TRBJ2-4
clone_size: NA
v_call: TRBV2

cdr3_aa: CASSPRTHSQNTGELFF
j_call: TRBJ2-2
clone_size: NA
v_call: TRBV5-1

cdr3_aa: CASSHPAAGGWYEQYF
j_call: TRBJ2-7
clone_size: NA
v_call: TRBV7-9

cdr3_aa: CASSQGRGDNQPQHF
j_call: TRBJ1-5
clone_size: NA
v_call: TRBV4-2

cdr3_aa: CSHSKSSYNEQFF
j_call: TRBJ2-1
clone_size: NA
v_call: TRBV29-1

cdr3_aa: CASSSQGTGNTIYF
j_call: TRBJ1-3
clone_size: NA
v_call: TRBV6-6

cdr3_aa: CASTGAGELFF
j_call: TRBJ2-2
clone_size: NA
v_call: TRBV6-5

cdr3_aa: CSVEDPPGRAGKGETQYF
j_call: TRBJ2-5
clone_size: NA
v_call: TRBV29-1

cdr3_aa: CASRPWRGNGTEAFF
j_call: TRBJ1-1
clone_size: NA
v_call: TRBV6-2/TRBV6-3

cdr3_aa: CASSWENTEAFF
j_call: TRBJ1-1
clone_size: NA
v_call: TRBV7-2

cdr3_aa: CASSTTAGENTEAFF
j_call: TRBJ1-1
clone_size: NA
v_call: TRBV6-5

cdr3_aa: CSVDSGGAYNEQFF
j_call: TRBJ2-1
clone_size: medium-sized
v_call: TRBV29-1

cdr3_aa: CASSSQLAGGRHNEQFF
j_call: TRBJ2-1
clone_size: NA
v_call: TRBV28

cdr3_aa: CASSLARGFGSSYNSPLHF
j_call: TRBJ1-6
clone_size: NA
v_call: TRBV12-3/TRBV12-4

cdr3_aa: CASSLTSGSKTQYF
j_call: TRBJ2-5
clone_size: NA
v_call: TRBV28

cdr3_aa: CASSVGASGNTGELFF
j_call: TRBJ2-2
clone_size: NA
v_call: TRBV2

cdr3_aa: CSARTGLTGELFF
j_call: TRBJ2-2
clone_size: NA
v_call: TRBV29-1

cdr3_aa: CASSLAGGYTEAFF
j_call: TRBJ1-1
clone_size: NA
v_call: TRBV13

cdr3_aa: CASSLTEAYGYTF
j_call: TRBJ1-2
clone_size: NA
v_call: TRBV5-6

cdr3_aa: CSAGHSDGYTF
j_call: TRBJ1-2
clone_size: NA
v_call: TRBV29-1

cdr3_aa: CSALDSLSGNTIYF
j_call: TRBJ1-3
clone_size: NA
v_call: TRBV29-1

cdr3_aa: CSTEENTEAFF
j_call: TRBJ1-1
clone_size: NA
v_call: TRBV11-2

cdr3_aa: CSARGTGTRSYEQYF
j_call: TRBJ2-7
clone_size: NA
v_call: TRBV20-1

cdr3_aa: CASSLRRDEQYF
j_call: TRBJ2-7
clone_size: NA
v_call: TRBV13

cdr3_aa: CASSPRWGTNTEAFF
j_call: TRBJ1-1
clone_size: NA
v_call: TRBV13

cdr3_aa: CASSQDLAETYNEQFF
j_call: TRBJ2-1
clone_size: NA
v_call: TRBV4-1

cdr3_aa: CASSQDAGSNNIQYF
j_call: TRBJ2-4
clone_size: NA
v_call: TRBV4-3

cdr3_aa: CASSYSPPYEQYF
j_call: TRBJ2-7
clone_size: NA
v_call: TRBV6-2/TRBV6-3